This T cell receptor (beta chain) derives from a study of T cells in Graves' hyperthyroidism and ophthalmopathy. What was amplified from RNA transcripts were TCR beta CDR3 regions. An initial round of RT-PCR targeting the TCR CDR3 relied on the HTBI primer set. TCRdb processed the multiplex PCR reads anew with MiXCR; each CDR3 protein has one entry. The sample includes some 620,000 distinct CDR3 sequences, roughly 15% of them seen just once. The CDR3 is 14 amino acids. In germline, CDR1 is MNHNS, CDR2 SASEGT. Trimming left V 5 bases short and J 3 bases short, with 13 bases between. This clonotype was counted a few times.

V gene TRBV6-1 combines with J gene TRBJ1-1; D uncertain. Specimen: blood. This receptor was identified in a woman aged 30 to 39 with Graves' hyperthyroidism. CDR3 amino acids: CASSPPGRHTEAFF. CDR3 in DNA: TGTGCCAGCAGTCCCCCGGGGAGGCACACTGAAGCTTTCTTT.